These T cell receptor beta chains were read from a single sample in a study of identical twins. TCRdb redid the calling of the 5' RACE reads with MiXCR, one entry per CDR3 protein. This table holds hundreds of thousands of distinct CDR3 sequences, approximately 6.1% found once. Sequenced input: naive T cells sorted from blood. These receptors all stem from a man aged 18 to 29 in good health. CDR3s leave out the opening cysteine and the closing phenylalanine or tryptophan. For some rows the clone size is stated as once, few or many, or as a class when expanded; others skip it.

clone_size,v_call,cdr3_aa
-,TRBV7-2,ASTNGGAGYGYT
many,TRBV6-1,ASYPGSGEKLF
many,TRBV20-1,SASTTGTNYGYT
many,TRBV5-5,ASSSPGTGGNEQF
few,TRBV5-1,ASSSGTESSGNTIY
many,TRBV20-1,SAGLGEETQY
many,TRBV6-5,ASSYSPSRNEQF
once,TRBV18,ATSGGTGTYEQY
few,TRBV5-6,ASSPWDRGTDTQY
many,TRBV12-3/TRBV12-4,ASRVTGTQNQPQH
-,TRBV18,ASSPNRPGGYNEKLF
-,TRBV6-1,ASSRTWTGKDGELF
-,TRBV9,ASSVGAGGVEQF
many,TRBV7-2,ASSPVALRNTEAF
many,TRBV10-3,AISDQGDYNEQF
-,TRBV6-4,ASSDSLASGRDTQY
many,TRBV6-1,ASTTNPGPNTEAF
many,TRBV5-1,ASSLGTSVPGTDTQY
few,TRBV7-2,ASSLGRGIEQY
few,TRBV11-2,ASTTGTVYEKLF
few,TRBV20-1,SARRRDQPQH
-,TRBV27,ASSLKDSYNSPLH
many,TRBV12-3/TRBV12-4,ASNPDRNQPQH
many,TRBV5-1,ASVLGGTYNEQF
many,TRBV12-3/TRBV12-4,ASRETGGTQY
many,TRBV4-2,ASSPTWTSGGETQY
many,TRBV6-2/TRBV6-3,ASHTRQEMNTEAF
few,TRBV19,ASSRRAPGTNEKLF
-,TRBV20-1,SARVDGTETQY
many,TRBV7-2,ASSFASGNEQY
many,TRBV12-3/TRBV12-4,ASRVYNQPQH
many,TRBV6-2/TRBV6-3,ASSTSYEQY
many,TRBV14,ASSQGGSGNTIY
-,TRBV6-1,ASKPDSMTPLH
many,TRBV5-6,ASTSRGSGLPYEQY
-,TRBV12-3/TRBV12-4,ASRGVERSYNEQF
-,TRBV19,ASRNPGRETQY
-,TRBV9,ASSVARTGSTDTQY
many,TRBV12-3/TRBV12-4,ATNWGPTDTQY
few,TRBV7-9,ASRPPERGPHNEQF
many,TRBV20-1,SALSGTSGGNEQF
-,TRBV11-2,ASSVPGLARINQETQY
-,TRBV11-2,ASSLVWTSGTSTDTQY
many,TRBV20-1,SAPRSGSGYEQY
-,TRBV7-2,ASSSLGEVVYEQY
many,TRBV27,ASSWRGLAGGAYYEQY
few,TRBV10-3,AISEQGTKNIQY
many,TRBV27,ASSFLTGTEQETQY
many,TRBV20-1,SARDRALAGSTYNEQF
many,TRBV10-3,AAAGQGIRLGTDTQY
many,TRBV5-1,ATRADNEQF
-,TRBV6-6,ASGTGTEQF
many,TRBV12-3/TRBV12-4,ASSSASTSGYNEQF
many,TRBV6-2/TRBV6-3,ASSPSIAEREGIYGPYNEQF
few,TRBV27,ASSWGQGGTGELF